The 14 T cell receptor beta chains presented below share a single source sample, sequenced in a study of T cell repertoires in cytomegalovirus infection (dated by TCRdb to the late 2010s). Reads for this sample came from an Illumina HiSeq 1500. The public reads were reanalyzed by TCRdb: fastp trimming at Q25, MiXCR alignment, in-frame beta chains only. Identical CDR3 proteins give one entry, which carries the most common genes and DNA. The sample has fewer than 85,000 distinct CDR3 sequences on record, 40% to 50% of them singletons. Of the sample, over 85% is held by the ten largest clones. For these TCRs, the target antigens are not known. In light of the paper, this sample's treatment or condition label describes: in vitro stimulation with specific CMV peptide epitopes to enrich CMV-specific T cells. Sequenced material: CD8+ T cells from cultured PBMCs, taken from culture after CMV antigen stimulation. These TCRs come from a human donor in good health (CMV status not recorded). Some clones in this sample may be carry-over from other donors' samples.

This clonotype was detected a few times. This chain links TRBV12-3 or TRBV12-4 with TRBJ2-7; 7 nucleotides line up with TRBD1. The CDR3 sequence is 14 residues long. After removal of 2 bases from V and 4 bases from J, the junction contained 5 bases not matched to a gene. The CDR3 region has the DNA TGTGCCAGCAGTTTAAGGGGGCGAGGGTACGAGCAGTACTTC. The encoded protein is CASSLRGRGYEQYF.

This clonotype was counted only a few times. The DNA for the CDR3 is TGTGCTAGTGGTTTGGTTGGGGGTGGCTACACCTTC. Translated: CASGLVGGGYTF. The chain has TRBV12-5 and TRBJ1-2; tentatively, D is TRBD1 (5 bases). V shed 0 bases and J shed 7 bases, with 6 bases lying between them. This CDR3 is built from 12 residues. Germline V gives CDR1 LGHNT, CDR2 FRNRAP.

The chain joins TRBV5-8 to TRBJ2-3, with D uncertain. Germline V lookup: CDR1 SGHTS, CDR2 YDEGEE. The CDR3 sequence is 17 residues long. V lost 3 bases, J lost 1 base, and 18 bases lay in between. The CDR3 spells CASSSPRDSTRTDTQYF. Here the CDR3 DNA reads TGTGCCAGCAGCTCGCCGCGAGACTCAACTCGCACAGATACGCAGTATTTT.

This clonotype was seen a few times. The V gene is TRBV12-3 or TRBV12-4, the J gene TRBJ2-1; no definite D call. The germline V and J ends were trimmed by 10 bases and 7 bases, with 8 bases remaining between them. CDR3 size: 10 residues. In DNA, the CDR3 is TGTGCCACCGGCAGGAATGAGCAGTTCTTC. This codes for CATGRNEQFF.

This sequence joins TRBV14 and TRBJ2-7; 7 nucleotides agree with TRBD1. The CDR3 has 15 amino acids. Germline V lookup: CDR1 SGHDN, CDR2 FVKESK. Losses at the gene ends were 0 bases for V and 5 bases for J; bases not matched to a gene: 7. The CDR3 loop is CASSQDQTGVDEQYF. DNA for the CDR3: TGTGCCAGCAGCCAAGATCAAACAGGGGTAGACGAGCAGTACTTC.

This clonotype appeared a few times. This sequence joins TRBV7-3 and TRBJ2-1, with 10 bases matching TRBD2. CDR3 length: 21 amino acids. CDR1 is SGHTA, CDR2 FQGTGA, per germline. V trimming: 0 bases; J trimming: 5 bases; junction bases outside the gene matches: 19. The CDR3 DNA follows: TGTGCCAGCAGCTTAACCGCCCGGCTAGCGGGGGCCCGTCACCGACACAATGAGCAGTTCTTC. It codes for CASSLTARLAGARHRHNEQFF.

This chain joins TRBV6-4 and TRBJ2-2, with TRBD2 as a possible D gene (6 bases). V was pared by 10 bases and J by 2 bases, with 20 bases between. Germline values: CDR1 MRHNA, CDR2 SNTAGT. This CDR3 has 16 amino acids. CDR3 amino acids: CATSLDWTTNTGELFF. As DNA, the CDR3 is TGTGCCACCTCCCTAGACTGGACTACAAACACCGGGGAGCTGTTTTTT.

This chain connects TRBV7-6 to TRBJ2-3, with 7 nucleotides matching TRBD2. Germline values: CDR1 SGHVS, CDR2 FNYEAQ. V lost 2 bases to trimming and J lost 1 base; unmatched junction nucleotides: 9. This CDR3 contains 17 residues. As DNA, the CDR3 is TGTGCCAGCAGCTTACGCCTAGCGGAGCTGGGCACAGATACGCAGTATTTT. Its protein product is CASSLRLAELGTDTQYF.

The rearrangement links TRBV7-6 to TRBJ2-1; D not resolved. CDR3 length: 15 amino acids. CDR1 is SGHVS and CDR2 is FNYEAQ in the germline V gene. Trimming pared 3 bases from V and 0 bases from J, leaving 9 bases between. In DNA, the CDR3 is TGTGCCAGCAGCTTGTACGGAAGCTCCTACAATGAGCAGTTCTTC. Translated, it gives CASSLYGSSYNEQFF.

This clonotype occurred many times. The rearrangement uses TRBV12-3 or TRBV12-4 and TRBJ1-5; D gene uncertain. The ends were cut back, 7 bases at V and 2 bases at J, with 9 bases in the middle. CDR3 size: 13 residues. CDR3 loop: CASMRGGNQPQHF. CDR3 bases: TGTGCCAGCATGCGGGGTGGCAATCAGCCCCAGCATTTT.

This chain links TRBV12-3 or TRBV12-4 with TRBJ1-2; 8 nucleotides agree with TRBD1. The J segment lost 2 bases and the V segment lost 5 bases, leaving 10 bases of the junction unmatched. This CDR3 spans 16 amino acids. CDR3 protein: CASSPPRAGGNYGYTF. CDR3 nucleotide sequence: TGTGCCAGCAGTCCCCCACGGGCAGGGGGCAACTATGGCTACACCTTC.

At least ten counts were recorded for this clonotype. V is TRBV7-2 and J is TRBJ2-3; perhaps TRBD1 as D (5 bases). V was shortened by 2 bases and J by 5 bases, with 11 bases between the two germline ends. The germline CDR1 and CDR2 sequences are SGHTA and FQGNSA. The CDR3 contains 14 residues. The CDR3 region is CASSLTDKIDTQYF. CDR3 bases: TGTGCCAGCAGCTTAACGGACAAGATAGATACGCAGTATTTT.

V and J are TRBV5-1 and TRBJ1-2, with TRBD1 identical over 7 bases. The J segment lost 3 bases and the V segment lost 3 bases, leaving 2 bases of the junction unmatched. Germline values: CDR1 SGHRS, CDR2 YFSETQ. This CDR3 has 13 amino acids. For the CDR3, the DNA is TGCGCCAGCAGCTACGGGACAGACTATGGCTACACCTTC. Amino acid sequence: CASSYGTDYGYTF.

The CDR3 bases are TGTGCCAGCAGCACAGGGTTCTTGGAGACCCAGTACTTC. This codes for CASSTGFLETQYF. This chain uses TRBV27 with TRBJ2-5; D is possibly TRBD1 (6 bases). V was pared by 6 bases and J by 5 bases, with 13 bases between. Per the germline V gene, CDR1 is MNHEY and CDR2 is SMNVEV (reference sequence). This CDR3 region has 13 residues.